A single sample is the source of the 23 T cell receptor beta chains below, sequenced in a study of Tregs in tolerant kidney transplant recipients. Here immunoSEQ multiplex PCR was the method, and the copy in TCRdb shows in-frame clones only, minus some. The sample holds under 50,000 clones, about 90% seen once. The sequencing input was Tregs from blood. The receptors were sampled from a human donor in good health.

The chain has TRBV5-1 and TRBJ2-3; possible D gene TRBD1, 5 bases. Germline V gene lookup returns CDR1 SGHRS and CDR2 YFSETQ. This CDR3 is 16 amino acids long. The V end lost 2 bases, the J end lost 0 bases, and 13 bases lay between the germline ends. CDR3 residues: CASSFLGQTSTDTQYF. The DNA of the CDR3 is TGCGCCAGCAGCTTCTTAGGACAAACTAGCACAGATACGCAGTATTTT. Combining the CDR3 with reference TRBV5-1 and TRBJ2-3 gives the whole variable domain KAGVTQTPRYLIKTRGQQVTLSCSPISGHRSVSWYQQTPGQGLQFLFEYFSETQRNKGNFPGRFSGRQFSNSRSEMNVSTLELGDSALYLCASSFLGQTSTDTQYFGPGTRLTVL.

This sequence joins TRBV7-9 and TRBJ2-5; D is possibly TRBD2 (6 bases). Germline values: CDR1 SEHNR, CDR2 FQNEAQ (reference sequence). Deletions cut 0 bases from V and 4 bases from J, with 6 bases between. This CDR3 comprises 13 residues. As DNA, the CDR3 is TGTGCCAGCAGCTTAGCGGGGGGAGAGACCCAGTACTTC. As protein: CASSLAGGETQYF.

The chain carries TRBV6-4 and TRBJ2-5, with unresolved D. Germline V gene sequence: CDR1 MRHNA, CDR2 SNTAGT. Trimming left V 8 bases short and J 1 base short, with 11 bases between. The CDR3 is 13 amino acids. The chain's CDR3 is CASSGCCQETQYF. The CDR3 DNA follows: TGTGCCAGCTCGGGCTGCTGCCAAGAGACCCAGTACTTC.

The chain links TRBV7-6 to TRBJ2-7; D is undetermined. Germline lookup yields CDR1 SGHVS and CDR2 FNYEAQ. The CDR3 is 13 residues long. The germline V and J ends were trimmed by 1 base and 5 bases, with 9 bases remaining between them. CDR3 sequence (DNA): TGTGCCAGCAGCTTAGGTATAATGGACGAGCAGTACTTC. This sequence encodes CASSLGIMDEQYF. Full variable domain (remainder filled in from reference TRBV7-6 and TRBJ2-7): GAGVSQSPRYKVTKRGQDVALRCDPISGHVSLYWYRQALGQGPEFLTYFNYEAQQDKSGLPNDRFSAERPEGSISTLTIQRTEQRDSAMYRCASSLGIMDEQYFGPGTRLTVT.

The CDR3 sequence is CASSPNQWGQGRMNTEAFF. The DNA for the CDR3 is TGTGCCAGCTCACCAAACCAATGGGGACAGGGGAGGATGAACACTGAAGCTTTCTTT. J is TRBJ1-1 and V is TRBV18, with 10 bases aligning to TRBD1. V was pared by 2 bases and J by 0 bases, with 12 bases of the junction left unmatched. Germline V CDR1 and CDR2: KGHSH, LQKENI. The CDR3 runs 19 residues.

The CDR3 reads CASSIQGQGSGYTF. CDR3 DNA: TGTGCCAGTAGTATACAGGGGCAGGGGAGCGGCTACACCTTC. This chain joins TRBV19 and TRBJ1-2, with D perhaps TRBD1 (6 bases). This CDR3 spans 14 amino acids. Trimming took 2 bases from V and 8 from J, leaving 15 bases between them. Germline-derived CDR1 and CDR2 are LNHDA and SQIVND (reference sequence). Combining the CDR3 with reference TRBV19 and TRBJ1-2 gives the whole variable domain DGGITQSPKYLFRKEGQNVTLSCEQNLNHDAMYWYRQDPGQGLRLIYYSQIVNDFQKGDIAEGYSVSREKKESFPLTVTSAQKNPTAFYLCASSIQGQGSGYTFGSGTRLTVV.

This rearrangement joins TRBV6-5 to TRBJ2-7, with 9 bases fitting TRBD2. Germline CDR1 MNHEY, CDR2 SVGAGI. The CDR3 is 15 amino acids. J was trimmed by 1 base and V by 6 bases; bases with no gene match: 7. The CDR3 loop reads CASRRLAVMSYEQYF. DNA for the CDR3: TGTGCCAGCAGAAGACTAGCGGTGATGTCCTACGAGCAGTACTTC.

V gene TRBV5-4 combines with J gene TRBJ1-2; D unresolved. The germline V gene encodes CDR1 SGHNT and CDR2 YYREEE (reference sequence). Deletions cut 4 bases from V and 8 bases from J, with 15 bases between. The CDR3 is made up of 13 amino acids. Here the CDR3 reads CASSPFPTAGYTF. The DNA for the CDR3 is TGTGCCAGCAGCCCGTTCCCCACAGCGGGCTACACCTTC.

This sequence joins TRBV5-1 and TRBJ1-5, with D possibly matching TRBD1 (6 bases). Trimming stripped 4 bases from V and 1 base from J, with 9 bases between. The CDR3 covers 14 residues. Germline loops: CDR1 SGHRS, CDR2 YFSETQ. CDR3 loop: CASSAQGSNQPQHF. The CDR3, as DNA: TGCGCCAGCAGCGCACAGGGAAGCAATCAGCCCCAGCATTTT.

The rearrangement uses TRBV5-1 and TRBJ1-6; perhaps TRBD1 as D (5 bases). The V end lost 0 bases, the J end lost 3 bases, and 13 bases lay between the germline ends. Germline V gives CDR1 SGHRS, CDR2 YFSETQ. This CDR3 has 17 amino acids. The CDR3 region has the DNA TGCGCCAGCAGCTTGGGCCGGACAAATTACTATAATTCACCCCTCCACTTT. It yields the protein CASSLGRTNYYNSPLHF.

The V gene is TRBV6-4, the J gene TRBJ1-2; no clear D gene. CDR1 MRHNA and CDR2 SNTAGT come from the germline V gene. The CDR3 has 13 amino acids. The germline V and J ends were trimmed by 2 bases and 8 bases, with 12 bases remaining between them. The DNA of the CDR3 is TGTGCCAGCAGTGACCCCCCCCGGCGCGGCTACACCTTC. It is translated as CASSDPPRRGYTF.

For the CDR3, the DNA is TGTGCCAGCAGTTACTCTCGTGCTAACTATGGCTACACCTTC. Encoded protein: CASSYSRANYGYTF. The rearrangement joins TRBV6-5 to TRBJ1-2; unclear D gene. The V and J ends lost 0 bases and 0 bases respectively, with 5 bases between them. The CDR3 loop spans 14 amino acids. Germline CDR1 is MNHEY and CDR2 is SVGAGI.

V gene TRBV5-1 combines with J gene TRBJ2-5; D is perhaps TRBD2 (5 bases). Germline loops: CDR1 SGHRS, CDR2 YFSETQ. The V and J ends lost 0 bases and 11 bases respectively, with 14 bases between them. The CDR3 is made up of 13 amino acids. Here the CDR3 DNA reads TGCGCCAGCAGCTTGGTAGGGCTAGCTGAGCAGTACTTC. Translation: CASSLVGLAEQYF.

The chain uses TRBV9 and TRBJ2-5; 12 nucleotides line up with TRBD2. This CDR3 comprises 16 residues. Germline CDR1 SGDLS, CDR2 YYNGEE. The V and J ends lost 0 bases and 5 bases, in that order; junction bases with no gene match: 5. CDR3: CASSVGLAGGPETQYF. The CDR3 nucleotides read TGTGCCAGCAGCGTAGGGCTAGCGGGGGGGCCGGAGACCCAGTACTTC. Together with reference TRBV9 and TRBJ2-5, the CDR3 gives the full variable domain: DSGVTQTPKHLITATGQRVTLRCSPRSGDLSVYWYQQSLDQGLQFLIQYYNGEERAKGNILERFSAQQFPDLHSELNLSSLELGDSALYFCASSVGLAGGPETQYFGPGTRLLVL.

The chain combines TRBV1 with TRBJ2-7. TRBV1 is annotated as a pseudogene. This CDR3 contains 15 residues. The CDR3 sequence: CTSSQVPTVSYEQYF. In DNA, the CDR3 is TGCACCAGCAGCCAGGTCCCGACGGTCTCCTACGAGCAGTACTTC.

V and J are TRBV7-9 and TRBJ1-5, with TRBD1 matching 8 bases. With V trimmed by 5 bases and J by 4 bases, 7 bases remained unmatched. Per germline, CDR1 SEHNR and CDR2 FQNEAQ (reference sequence). The CDR3 is made up of 15 amino acids. The CDR3 here is CASSGQGGENQPQHF. The CDR3 bases are TGTGCCAGCAGCGGACAGGGCGGCGAGAATCAGCCCCAGCATTTT.

The gene calls are TRBV19 and TRBJ1-2; no clear D gene. The CDR3 runs to 14 residues. Trimming removed 2 bases from V and 3 bases from J, with 10 bases in between. CDR1 and CDR2 (germline): LNHDA, SQIVND (reference sequence). The CDR3 loop reads CASSITSQYYGYTF. In DNA, the CDR3 is TGTGCCAGTAGTATAACGTCGCAGTACTATGGCTACACCTTC.

The gene calls are TRBV5-1 and TRBJ2-1; no definite D call. Per germline, CDR1 SGHRS and CDR2 YFSETQ. The CDR3 is 15 amino acids. Trimming left V 0 bases short and J 0 bases short, with 7 bases between. The CDR3, as DNA: TGCGCCAGCAGCTTGGTTCTTTCCTCCTACAATGAGCAGTTCTTC. This codes for CASSLVLSSYNEQFF.

V gene TRBV5-1 combines with J gene TRBJ1-3; D is perhaps TRBD1 (5 bases). The CDR3 sequence is 15 residues long. Per the germline V gene, CDR1 is SGHRS and CDR2 is YFSETQ. Trimming left V 4 bases short and J 4 bases short, with 15 bases between. The CDR3 nucleotides are TGCGCCAGCAGCCCGGTCGGGGCCCTCGGAAACACCATATATTTT. Translation: CASSPVGALGNTIYF.

The rearrangement uses TRBV7-8 and TRBJ1-5; D is ambiguous. Germline assignment: CDR1 SGHVS and CDR2 FQNEAQ. V dropped 3 bases and J dropped 6 bases, with 15 bases sitting between them. The CDR3 spans 15 residues. CDR3 sequence reads: CASSLVAQPSQPQHF. The DNA of the CDR3 is TGTGCCAGCAGCTTGGTCGCCCAACCGTCTCAGCCCCAGCATTTT.

This clone has a single count. The chain couples TRBV5-1 to TRBJ2-1; perhaps TRBD1 as D (6 bases). V was trimmed by 0 bases and J by 4 bases, leaving 11 bases between them. Germline V gives CDR1 SGHRS, CDR2 YFSETQ. The CDR3 is 15 amino acids. The CDR3 DNA follows: TGCGCCAGCAGCTTGGTGATAGGGGGATACAATGAGCAGTTCTTC. Its protein is CASSLVIGGYNEQFF.

The chain joins TRBV6-5 to TRBJ2-7; 9 nucleotides match TRBD1. This CDR3 comprises 16 residues. Per the germline V gene, CDR1 is MNHEY and CDR2 is SVGAGI. With V trimmed by 2 bases and J by 0 bases, 5 bases remained unmatched. CDR3 residues: CASSYRGQGLSYEQYF. The CDR3 nucleotides are TGTGCCAGCAGTTACAGGGGACAGGGACTCTCCTACGAGCAGTACTTC.

The genes are TRBV25-1 and TRBJ2-3; 8 bases agree with TRBD1. The V segment lost 8 bases and the J segment 11 bases; nucleotides outside the gene matches: 6. Germline values: CDR1 MGHDK, CDR2 SYGVNS. This CDR3 is 11 amino acids long. CDR3 amino acids: CASGDRGRQYF. CDR3 DNA: TGTGCCAGCGGCGACAGGGGAAGGCAGTATTTT.